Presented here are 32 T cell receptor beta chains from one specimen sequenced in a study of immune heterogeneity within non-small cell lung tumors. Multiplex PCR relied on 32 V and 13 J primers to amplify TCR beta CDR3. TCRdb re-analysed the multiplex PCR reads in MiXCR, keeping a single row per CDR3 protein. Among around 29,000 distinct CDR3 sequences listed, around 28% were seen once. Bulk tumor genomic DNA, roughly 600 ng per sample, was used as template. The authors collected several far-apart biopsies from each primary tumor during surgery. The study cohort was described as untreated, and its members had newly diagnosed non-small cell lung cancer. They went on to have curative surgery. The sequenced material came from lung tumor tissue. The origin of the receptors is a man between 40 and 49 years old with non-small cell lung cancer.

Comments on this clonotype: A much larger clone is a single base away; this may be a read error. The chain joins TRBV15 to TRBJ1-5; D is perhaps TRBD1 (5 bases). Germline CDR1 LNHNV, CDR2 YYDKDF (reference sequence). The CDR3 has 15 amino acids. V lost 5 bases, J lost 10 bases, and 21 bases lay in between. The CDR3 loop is CATSDQTVSCQPQHF. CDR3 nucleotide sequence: TGTGCCACCAGCGACCAGACAGTATCCTGTCAACCCCAGCATTTT.

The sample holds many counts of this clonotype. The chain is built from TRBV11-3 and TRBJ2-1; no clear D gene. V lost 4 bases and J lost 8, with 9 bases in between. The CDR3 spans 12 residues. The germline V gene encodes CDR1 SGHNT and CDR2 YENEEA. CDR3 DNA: TGTGCCAGCAGCTCCAACCCTGATGAGCAGTTCTTC. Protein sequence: CASSSNPDEQFF.

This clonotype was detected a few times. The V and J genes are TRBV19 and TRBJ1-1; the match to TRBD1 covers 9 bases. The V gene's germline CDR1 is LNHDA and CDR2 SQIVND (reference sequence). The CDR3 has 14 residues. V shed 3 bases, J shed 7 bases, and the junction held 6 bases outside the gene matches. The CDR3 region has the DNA TGTGCCAGTAGTATGGCCCGGACAGGGGTTGAAGCTTTCTTT. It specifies CASSMARTGVEAFF.

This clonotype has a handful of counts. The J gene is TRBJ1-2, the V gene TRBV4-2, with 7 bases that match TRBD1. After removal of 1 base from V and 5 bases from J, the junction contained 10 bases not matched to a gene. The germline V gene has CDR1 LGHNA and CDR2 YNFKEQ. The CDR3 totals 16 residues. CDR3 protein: CASSQGEGTEIYGYTF. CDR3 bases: TGTGCCAGCAGCCAAGGGGAGGGGACAGAAATTTATGGCTACACCTTC.

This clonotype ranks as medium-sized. CDR3 amino acids: CASSISASGDTDTQYF. The CDR3, as DNA: TGTGCCAGTAGTATAAGTGCTAGCGGGGACACAGATACGCAGTATTTT. The chain is built from TRBV19 and TRBJ2-3; TRBD2 matches 9 bases. With V trimmed by 2 bases and J by 2 bases, 5 bases remained unmatched. The CDR3 loop spans 16 amino acids. The germline CDR1 and CDR2 sequences are LNHDA and SQIVND (reference sequence).

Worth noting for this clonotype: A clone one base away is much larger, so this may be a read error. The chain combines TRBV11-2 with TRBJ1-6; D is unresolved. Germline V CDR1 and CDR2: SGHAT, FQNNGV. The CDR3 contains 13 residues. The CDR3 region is CSSSWVYNSPLHF. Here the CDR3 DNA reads TGTTCCAGCAGCTGGGTATATAATTCACCCCTCCACTTT.

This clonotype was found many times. The CDR3 DNA reads TGTGCCAGCAGCCAAGGCGTGGGGTCAGGGAAACGGTACGAGCAGTACTTC. It translates to CASSQGVGSGKRYEQYF. The J gene is TRBJ2-7, the V gene TRBV14; possibly TRBD1 for D (5 bases). This CDR3 is built from 17 residues. Trimming took off 1 base at V and 4 bases at J, with 20 bases between the two ends. The germline V gene has CDR1 SGHDN and CDR2 FVKESK.

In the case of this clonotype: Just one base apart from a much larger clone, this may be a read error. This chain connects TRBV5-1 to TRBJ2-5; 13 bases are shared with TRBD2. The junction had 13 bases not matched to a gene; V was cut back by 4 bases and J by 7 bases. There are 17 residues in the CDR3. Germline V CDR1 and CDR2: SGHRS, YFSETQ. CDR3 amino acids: CASSDGTSGTGEATQYF. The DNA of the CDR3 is TGCGCCAGCAGCGACGGGACTAGCGGGACTGGGGAAGCGACCCAGTACTTC. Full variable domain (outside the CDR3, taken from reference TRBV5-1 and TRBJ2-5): KAGVTQTPRYLIKTRGQQVTLSCSPISGHRSVSWYQQTPGQGLQFLFEYFSETQRNKGNFPGRFSGRQFSNSRSEMNVSTLELGDSALYLCASSDGTSGTGEATQYFGPGTRLLVL.

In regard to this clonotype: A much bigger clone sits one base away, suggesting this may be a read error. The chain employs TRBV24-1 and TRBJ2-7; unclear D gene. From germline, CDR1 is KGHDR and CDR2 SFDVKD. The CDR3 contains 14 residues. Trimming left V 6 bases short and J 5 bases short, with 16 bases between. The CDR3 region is CATSYPTSGHEQYF. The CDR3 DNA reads TGTGCCACCAGTTATCCAACTTCGGGCCACGAGCAGTACTTC.

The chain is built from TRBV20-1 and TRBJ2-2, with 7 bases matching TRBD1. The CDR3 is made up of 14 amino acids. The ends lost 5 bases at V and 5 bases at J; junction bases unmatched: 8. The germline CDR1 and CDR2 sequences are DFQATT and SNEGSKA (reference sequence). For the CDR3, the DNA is TGCAGTGCTCGGACGACAGGGCGAACCGGGGAGCTGTTTTTT. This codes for CSARTTGRTGELFF.

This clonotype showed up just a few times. The CDR3 DNA reads TGCGCCAGCAGCTTGGACATGCGGAACACTGAAGCTTTCTTT. Translation: CASSLDMRNTEAFF. The V gene is TRBV5-1, the J gene TRBJ1-1; D not certain. Trimming cost V 0 bases and J 1 base, with 7 bases left between them. The germline V gene encodes CDR1 SGHRS and CDR2 YFSETQ. This CDR3 has 14 amino acids.

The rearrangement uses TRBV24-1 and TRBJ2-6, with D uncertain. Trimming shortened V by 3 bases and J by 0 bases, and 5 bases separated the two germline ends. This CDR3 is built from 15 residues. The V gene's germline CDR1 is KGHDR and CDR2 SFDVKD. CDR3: CATSDAVSGANVLTF. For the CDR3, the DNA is TGTGCCACCAGTGATGCGGTCTCTGGGGCCAACGTCCTGACTTTC.

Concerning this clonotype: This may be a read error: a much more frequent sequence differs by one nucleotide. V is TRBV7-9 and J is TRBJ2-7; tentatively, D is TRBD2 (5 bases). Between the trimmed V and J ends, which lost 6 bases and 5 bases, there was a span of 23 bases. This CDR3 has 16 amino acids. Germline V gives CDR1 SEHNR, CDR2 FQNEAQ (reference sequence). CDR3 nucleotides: TGTGCCAGCAGTTCCAGTAGCGTGAGGGCGAATCACGAGCAGTACTTC. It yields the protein CASSSSSVRANHEQYF.

CDR3 sequence reads: CASSIDQGQGIDTQYF. The CDR3 nucleotides read TGTGCCAGTAGTATAGATCAAGGACAGGGGATAGATACGCAGTATTTT. The chain employs TRBV19 and TRBJ2-3; 9 bases agree with TRBD1. The CDR3 sequence is 16 residues long. The V segment lost 0 bases and the J segment 5 bases; nucleotides outside the gene matches: 6. In germline, CDR1 is LNHDA, CDR2 SQIVND (reference sequence).

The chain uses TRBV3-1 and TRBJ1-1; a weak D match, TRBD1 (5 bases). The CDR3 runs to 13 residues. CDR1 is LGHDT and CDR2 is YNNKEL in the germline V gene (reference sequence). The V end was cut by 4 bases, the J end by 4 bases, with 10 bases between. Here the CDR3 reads CASSPTGATEAFF. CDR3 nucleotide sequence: TGTGCCAGCAGCCCCACCGGGGCCACTGAAGCTTTCTTT.

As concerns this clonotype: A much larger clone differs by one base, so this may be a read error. The CDR3 region is CASSSLVNTGELFF. In DNA form, the CDR3 reads TGTGCCAGTTCGAGCCTCGTGAACACCGGGGAGCTGTTTTTT. The V and J genes are TRBV6-1 and TRBJ2-2, with D unresolved. The CDR3 extends over 14 amino acids. Germline V lookup: CDR1 MNHNS, CDR2 SASEGT. V was pared by 9 bases and J by 1 base, with 12 bases between.

CDR3 nucleotide sequence: TGCAGTGCTAGAGATCTAGCGGGAGGCCTTGACAATGAGCAGTTCTTC. As protein: CSARDLAGGLDNEQFF. The chain uses TRBV20-1 and TRBJ2-1; TRBD2 matches 11 bases. Germline assignment: CDR1 DFQATT and CDR2 SNEGSKA (reference sequence). CDR3 size: 16 residues. Unmatched junction bases numbered 6, after V lost 0 bases and J lost 5 bases.

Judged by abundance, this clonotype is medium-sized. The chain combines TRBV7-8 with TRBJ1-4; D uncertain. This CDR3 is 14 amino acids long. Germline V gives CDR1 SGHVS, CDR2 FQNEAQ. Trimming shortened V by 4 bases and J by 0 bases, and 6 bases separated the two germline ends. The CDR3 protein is CASSWTATNEKLFF. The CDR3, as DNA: TGTGCCAGCAGCTGGACTGCAACTAATGAAAAACTGTTTTTT.

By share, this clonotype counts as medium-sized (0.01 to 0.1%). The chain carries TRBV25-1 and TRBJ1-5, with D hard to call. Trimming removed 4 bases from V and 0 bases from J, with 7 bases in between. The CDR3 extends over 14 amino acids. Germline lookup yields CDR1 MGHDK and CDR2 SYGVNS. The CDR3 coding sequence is TGTGCCAGCAGTGGGCAAAATAGCAATCAGCCCCAGCATTTT. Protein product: CASSGQNSNQPQHF.

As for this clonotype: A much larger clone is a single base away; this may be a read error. In nucleotides, the CDR3 is TGTGCCAACTCACCGGGGAATCAGCCCCAGCATTTT. Translation gives CANSPGNQPQHF. J is TRBJ1-5 and V is TRBV18; D not resolved. The CDR3 is 12 amino acids. Per the germline V gene, CDR1 is KGHSH and CDR2 is LQKENI.

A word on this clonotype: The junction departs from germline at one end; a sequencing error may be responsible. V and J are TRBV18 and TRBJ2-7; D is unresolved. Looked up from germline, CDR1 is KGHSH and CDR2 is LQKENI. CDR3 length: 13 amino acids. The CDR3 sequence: CAGSPNHIYEQYF. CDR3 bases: TGTGCCGGCTCACCGAACCATATCTACGAGCAGTACTTC.

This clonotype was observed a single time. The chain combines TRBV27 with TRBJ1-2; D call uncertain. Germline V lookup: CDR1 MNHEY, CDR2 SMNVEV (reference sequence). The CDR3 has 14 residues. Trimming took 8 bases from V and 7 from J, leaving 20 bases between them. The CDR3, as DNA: TGTGCCAGCGCTCGCGGAACGGCGTTTGTTGGCTACACCTTC. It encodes CASARGTAFVGYTF.

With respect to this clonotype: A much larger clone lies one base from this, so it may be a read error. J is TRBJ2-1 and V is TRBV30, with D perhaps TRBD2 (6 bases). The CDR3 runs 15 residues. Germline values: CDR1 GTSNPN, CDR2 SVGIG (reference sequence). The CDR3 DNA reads TGTGCCTGGGATCGGGACTTCAGCTCCTACAATGAGCAGTTGTTC. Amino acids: CAWDRDFSSYNEQLF.

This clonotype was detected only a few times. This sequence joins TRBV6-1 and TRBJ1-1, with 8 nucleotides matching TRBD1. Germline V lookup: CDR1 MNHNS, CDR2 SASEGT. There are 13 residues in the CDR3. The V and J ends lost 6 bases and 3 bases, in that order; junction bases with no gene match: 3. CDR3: CASRSDRDTEAFF. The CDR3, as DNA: TGTGCCAGCAGGTCGGACAGGGACACTGAAGCTTTCTTT.

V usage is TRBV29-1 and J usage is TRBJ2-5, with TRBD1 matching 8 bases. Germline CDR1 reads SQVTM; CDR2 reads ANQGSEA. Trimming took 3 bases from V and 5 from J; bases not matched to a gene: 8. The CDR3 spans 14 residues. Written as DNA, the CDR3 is TGCAGCGTTGACCCGACAGGGGCGGGGGAGACCCAGTACTTC. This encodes CSVDPTGAGETQYF.

The DNA for the CDR3 is TGTGCCATCAGTGAGGGCCTAGCGGGAGGGAAGCCGTACTTC. Translation: CAISEGLAGGKPYF. The chain is built from TRBV10-3 and TRBJ2-7; 12 bases are shared with TRBD2. With V trimmed by 2 bases and J by 12 bases, 8 bases remained unmatched. Germline CDR1 reads ENHRY; CDR2 reads SYGVKD. The CDR3 covers 14 residues.

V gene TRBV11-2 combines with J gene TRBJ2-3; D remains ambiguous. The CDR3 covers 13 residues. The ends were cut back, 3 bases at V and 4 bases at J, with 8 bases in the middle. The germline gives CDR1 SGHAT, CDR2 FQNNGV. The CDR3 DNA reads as TGTGCCAGCAGCTTCACCCAGTCAGATACGCAGTATTTT. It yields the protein CASSFTQSDTQYF. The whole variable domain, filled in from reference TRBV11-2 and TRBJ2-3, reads EAGVAQSPRYKIIEKRQSVAFWCNPISGHATLYWYQQILGQGPKLLIQFQNNGVVDDSQLPKDRFSAERLKGVDSTLKIQPAKLEDSAVYLCASSFTQSDTQYFGPGTRLTVL.

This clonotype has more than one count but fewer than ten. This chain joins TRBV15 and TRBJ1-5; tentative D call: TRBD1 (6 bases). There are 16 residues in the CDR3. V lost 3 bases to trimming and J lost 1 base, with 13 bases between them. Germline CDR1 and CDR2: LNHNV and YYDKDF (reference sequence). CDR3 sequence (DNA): TGTGCCACCAGCAGTGGGAAGGGGGGAAGCAATCAGCCCCAGCATTTT. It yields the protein CATSSGKGGSNQPQHF.

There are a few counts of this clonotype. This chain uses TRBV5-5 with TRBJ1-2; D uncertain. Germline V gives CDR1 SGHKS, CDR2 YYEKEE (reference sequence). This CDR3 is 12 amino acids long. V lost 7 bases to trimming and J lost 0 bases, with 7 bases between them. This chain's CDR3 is CASGKANYGYTF. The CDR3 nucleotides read TGTGCCAGCGGTAAGGCTAACTATGGCTACACCTTC.

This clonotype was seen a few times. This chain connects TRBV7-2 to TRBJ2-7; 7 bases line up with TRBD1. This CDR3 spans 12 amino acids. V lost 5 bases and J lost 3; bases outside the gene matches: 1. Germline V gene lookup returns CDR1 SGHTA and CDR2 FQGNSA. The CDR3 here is CASSPGGYEQYF. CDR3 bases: TGTGCCAGCAGCCCAGGGGGCTACGAGCAGTACTTC.

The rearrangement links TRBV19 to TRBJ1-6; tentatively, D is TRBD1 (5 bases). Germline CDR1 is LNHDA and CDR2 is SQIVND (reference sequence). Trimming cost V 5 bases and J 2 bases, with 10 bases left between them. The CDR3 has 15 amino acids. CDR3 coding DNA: TGTGCCAGTAGTGCTGGGGACGCCTATAATTCACCCCTCCACTTT. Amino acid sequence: CASSAGDAYNSPLHF.

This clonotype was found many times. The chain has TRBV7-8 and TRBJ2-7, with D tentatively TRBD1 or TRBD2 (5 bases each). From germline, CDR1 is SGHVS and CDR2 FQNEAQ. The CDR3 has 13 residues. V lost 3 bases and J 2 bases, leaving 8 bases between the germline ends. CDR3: CASSFSGPYEQYF. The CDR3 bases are TGTGCCAGCAGCTTTTCGGGACCCTACGAGCAGTACTTC.